This T cell receptor beta chain came from a study of human T cells and chemical hapten exposure. Study context: Each patch test put 0.01% DPC on the upper back, and results were read at 6 days. Women made up most patients, who had alopecia areata, totalis or universalis.

TCRdb redid the calling of the RACE reads with MiXCR, one entry per CDR3 protein. Among about 92,000 distinct CDR3 sequences, around 9.9% were seen once, and the ten largest hold roughly 1%. Only a few counts were recorded for this clonotype. Regarding time point: patch test 3, about 24 weeks after DPC sensitization. Treatment noted: therapeutic diphenylcyclopropenone sensitization with weekly scalp DPC. RNA extraction used unfractionated whole blood as the source of total RNA. Sequencing used whole blood, obtained in connection with sensitization to the hapten diphenylcyclopropenone (DPC). The receptor was isolated from a woman in her twenties or thirties with alopecia areata. Some clones in this sample may be carry-over from other donors' samples.

The DNA of the CDR3 is TGTGCCACCAGCACCCGACGGTCCTCTGGAAACACCATATATTTT. It encodes CATSTRRSSGNTIYF. The V call is TRBV15, the J call TRBJ1-3, with D uncertain. This CDR3 is built from 15 residues. Germline CDR1 reads LNHNV; CDR2 reads YYDKDF (reference sequence). V was cut by 4 bases and J by 0 bases, with 10 bases left in between.